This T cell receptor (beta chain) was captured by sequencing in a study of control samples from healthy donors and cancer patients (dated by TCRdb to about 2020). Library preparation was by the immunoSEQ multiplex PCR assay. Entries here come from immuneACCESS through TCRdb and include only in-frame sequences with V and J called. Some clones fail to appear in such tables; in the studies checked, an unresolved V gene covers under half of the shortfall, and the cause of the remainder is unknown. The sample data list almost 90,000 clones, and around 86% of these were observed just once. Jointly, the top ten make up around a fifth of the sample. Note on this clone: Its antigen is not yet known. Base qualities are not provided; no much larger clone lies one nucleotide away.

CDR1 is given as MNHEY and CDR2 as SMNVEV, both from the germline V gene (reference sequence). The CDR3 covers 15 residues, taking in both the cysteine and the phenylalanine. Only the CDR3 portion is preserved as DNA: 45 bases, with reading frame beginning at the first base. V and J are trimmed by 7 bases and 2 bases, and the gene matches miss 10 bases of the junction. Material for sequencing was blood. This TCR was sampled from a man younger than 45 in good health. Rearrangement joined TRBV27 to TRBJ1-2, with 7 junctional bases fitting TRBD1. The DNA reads TGTGCCAGCACAGAGACAGGGAACTTCAACTATGGCTACACCTTC. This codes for CASTETGNFNYGYTF.